This entry concerns a single TCR beta chain. The antigen remains undetermined. This sample was included in a study of monozygotic twins with inflammatory bowel disease. A 6-nucleotide sample barcode was carried by the UMIs, which template switching added. TCRdb derives one entry per CDR3 protein from the 5' RACE reads, leaving out DNA. Its table lists about 300,000 distinct CDR3 sequences. Overall study findings and caveats: Researchers report that IBD patients shared fewer clonotypes with others than healthy twins, especially amid disease activity.

The clonotype originates from a human donor with ulcerative colitis or Crohn's disease, or a healthy co-twin of an affected twin (not recorded which). Sequencing was carried out using blood.

CDR3 region: CASSPPRGQISTDTQYF. The chain is built from TRBV6-1 and TRBJ2-3; the D call from TCRdb, TRBD1, cannot be confirmed without DNA. The CDR3 totals 17 residues. Germline V lookup: CDR1 MNHNS, CDR2 SASEGT.